Sequencing of this T cell receptor beta chain was carried out in a study of blood T cell repertoires in COVID-19. Trimming at V came to 5 bases and at J to 2 bases, leaving 3 bases not matched to a gene. Germline V gene sequence: CDR1 MDHEN, CDR2 SYDVKM. There are 15 residues in the CDR3. Assay: immunoSEQ multiplex PCR; the TCRdb copy retains only in-frame clones and omits some. The profile shows under 300,000 clones, 80% to 90% of them singletons. This receptor was obtained from a woman younger than 35 who had recovered from COVID-19. Input material: PBMCs or T cells enriched from blood (not recorded which). The V call is TRBV28, the J call TRBJ1-3, with 10 bases that match TRBD1. The DNA of the CDR3 is TGTGCCAGCAGTGTCGACAGGGGGCCTGGAAACACCATATATTTT. It yields the protein CASSVDRGPGNTIYF.